Sequencing of this T cell receptor (beta chain) was carried out in a study of post-analysis software for immune sequencing data. Study outcomes and limitations: Normalized Chao1 diversity was significantly lower in multiple sclerosis patients than in controls. There were roughly five TRBV segments more frequent in patients than controls, and TRBV5-6, TRBV5-1 and TRBV20-1 were among them.

Worth noting for this clonotype: Its antigen remains unidentified.

From germline, CDR1 is SGHRS and CDR2 YFSETQ. The V gene lost 3 bases and the J gene lost 11 bases, with 10 bases spanning the gap. The CDR3 has 11 residues. Unique molecular identifiers were built into the TCR beta cDNA libraries. Each batch of roughly 1 to 11 million T cells produced 400,000 to 650,000 cDNA molecules. Each CDR3 protein is one row after TCRdb ran MiXCR on the PCR reads. The profile shows 600,000 to 750,000 distinct CDR3 sequences, 55% to 60% of them singletons. The sample taken for sequencing was blood. This rearrangement joins TRBV5-1 to TRBJ2-3; tentatively, D is TRBD2 (5 bases). The clonotype was recovered from a girl aged 2 to 10 with multiple sclerosis. CDR3 coding DNA: TGCGCCAGCAGCTACCGGGATCTGCAGTATTTT. It yields the protein CASSYRDLQYF.